A selection of T cell receptor beta chains follows, all from one sample in a study of T cell repertoires in cytomegalovirus infection. TCRdb fed the reads into MiXCR, producing one record per CDR3 protein. Of about 900,000 distinct CDR3 sequences listed, around 30% are singletons. No antigen has been assigned to these receptors. Sequenced material: cultured CD8+ T cells from PBMCs, taken from culture after CMV antigen stimulation. Receptor source: a human donor in good health (CMV status not recorded). Some clones in this sample may be carry-over from other donors' samples. CDR3s include the opening cysteine and the closing phenylalanine or tryptophan. A D gene is named only where the DNA matches it firmly. Rows give clone size only sometimes, using once, few, many, or a class for an expanded clone.

clone size | D gene | J gene | V gene | CDR3 protein | CDR3 DNA
- | - | TRBJ1-6 | TRBV2 | CASSEALGTGSSYNSPLHF | TGTGCCAGCAGTGAAGCGCTTGGGACTGGGAGCTCCTATAATTCACCCCTCCACTTT
- | - | TRBJ1-1 | TRBV19 | CASSIDLNTEAFF | TGTGCCAGTAGTATAGATCTCAACACTGAAGCTTTCTTT
few | TRBD2 | TRBJ2-5 | TRBV2 | CASKLAGTRRAQETQYF | TGTGCCAGCAAGTTAGCGGGGACTCGGAGAGCCCAAGAGACCCAGTACTTC
many | - | TRBJ1-1 | TRBV6-1 | CASKGSGNTEAFF | TGTGCCAGCAAAGGGTCAGGAAACACTGAAGCTTTCTTT
many | TRBD1 | TRBJ1-5 | TRBV19 | CASSPDRADQPQHF | TGTGCCAGTAGCCCTGACAGGGCAGATCAGCCCCAGCATTTT
- | - | TRBJ1-1 | TRBV7-9 | CASSPRSEAFF | TGTGCCAGCAGCCCCCGCTCTGAAGCTTTCTTT
- | - | TRBJ1-5 | TRBV27 | CASSLSGEITQHF | TGTGCCAGCAGTTTATCGGGGGAGATAACCCAGCATTTT
few | TRBD1 | TRBJ1-2 | TRBV20-1 | CSARVTGDGYTF | TGCAGTGCTAGAGTGACAGGGGATGGCTACACCTTC
many | TRBD1 | TRBJ1-1 | TRBV12-3/TRBV12-4 | CASSQTGTGAEAFF | TGTGCCAGCAGTCAAACTGGGACAGGGGCTGAAGCTTTCTTT
- | TRBD2 | TRBJ2-2 | TRBV7-8 | CASSLGLAGAPWELFF | TGTGCCAGCAGCCTAGGACTAGCGGGGGCTCCCTGGGAGCTGTTTTTT
- | - | TRBJ2-6 | TRBV10-3 | CAISVRVPSGANVLTF | TGTGCCATCAGCGTCCGAGTCCCCTCTGGGGCCAACGTCCTGACTTTC
few | - | TRBJ1-5 | TRBV7-8 | CASSSAGYNQPQHF | TGTGCCAGCAGCTCGGCGGGTTACAATCAGCCCCAGCATTTT
- | - | TRBJ1-1 | TRBV4-1 | CASSVPGRGANTEAFF | TGCGCCAGCAGCGTGCCTGGTCGAGGTGCGAACACTGAAGCTTTCTTT
- | - | TRBJ1-2 | TRBV20-1 | CSAYRDAVAGPGYTF | TGCAGTGCTTACCGGGACGCCGTAGCGGGCCCTGGCTACACCTTC